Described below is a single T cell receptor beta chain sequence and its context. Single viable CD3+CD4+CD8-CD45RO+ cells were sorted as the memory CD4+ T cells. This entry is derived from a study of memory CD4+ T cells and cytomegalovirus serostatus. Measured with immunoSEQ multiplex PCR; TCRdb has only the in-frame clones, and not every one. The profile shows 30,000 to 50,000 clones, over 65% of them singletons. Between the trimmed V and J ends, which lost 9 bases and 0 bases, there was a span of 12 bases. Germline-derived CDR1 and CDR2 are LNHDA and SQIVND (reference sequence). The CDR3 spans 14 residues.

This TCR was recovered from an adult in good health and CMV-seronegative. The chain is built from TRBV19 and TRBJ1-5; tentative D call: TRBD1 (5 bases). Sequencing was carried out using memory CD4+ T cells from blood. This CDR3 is CASDQGYSNQPQHF. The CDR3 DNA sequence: TGTGCCAGCGATCAGGGATATAGCAATCAGCCCCAGCATTTT. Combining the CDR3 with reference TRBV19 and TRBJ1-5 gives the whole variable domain DGGITQSPKYLFRKEGQNVTLSCEQNLNHDAMYWYRQDPGQGLRLIYYSQIVNDFQKGDIAEGYSVSREKKESFPLTVTSAQKNPTAFYLCASDQGYSNQPQHFGDGTRLSIL.